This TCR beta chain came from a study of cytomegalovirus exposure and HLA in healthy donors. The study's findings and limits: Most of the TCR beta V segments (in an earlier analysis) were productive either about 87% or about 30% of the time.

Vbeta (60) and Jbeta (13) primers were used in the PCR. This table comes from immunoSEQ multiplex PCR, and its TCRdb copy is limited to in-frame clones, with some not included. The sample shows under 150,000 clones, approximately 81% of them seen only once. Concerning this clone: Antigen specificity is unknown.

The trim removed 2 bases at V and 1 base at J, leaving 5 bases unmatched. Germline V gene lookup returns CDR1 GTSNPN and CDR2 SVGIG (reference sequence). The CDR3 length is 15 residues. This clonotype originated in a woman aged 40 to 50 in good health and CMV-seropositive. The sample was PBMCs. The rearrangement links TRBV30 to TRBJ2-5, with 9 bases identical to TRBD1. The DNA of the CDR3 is TGTGCCTGGAGTTTGGGACAGGGCCCCCAAGAGACCCAGTACTTC. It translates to CAWSLGQGPQETQYF.